The text below deals with one T cell receptor (beta chain). The antigen remains undetermined. Sampled blood was obtained at baseline, cycle 4 day 1, and cycle 7 day 1. Measured with immunoSEQ multiplex PCR; TCRdb has only the in-frame clones, and not every one. The sample contains tens of thousands of clones, roughly 80% of which appear only once. This sample is part of a study of OX40 agonist ivuxolimab in advanced cancers. Study-wide results and limits: In CD8+ T cells, expanded clones were on average more numerous than in CD4+. Circulating CD4+ and CD8+ T cells showed clonal expansion by week 6 at 0.1 to 3.0 mg/kg.

Germline values: CDR1 MGHDK, CDR2 SYGVNS. CDR3 length: 14 residues. Trimming cost V 4 bases and J 3 bases, with 12 bases left between them. Here the sequenced sample was CD4+ or CD8+ T cells sorted from blood, taken in a trial of the OX40 agonist ivuxolimab. This rearrangement joins TRBV25-1 to TRBJ1-1; D remains ambiguous. This receptor was taken from an adult with an advanced solid tumor such as melanoma, head and neck, liver or kidney cancer. CDR3 coding DNA: TGTGCCAGCAGTGGAGGCCGACGGGACACTGAAGCTTTCTTT. This gives the protein CASSGGRRDTEAFF.